This passage covers 14 T cell receptor beta chains from one sample sequenced in a study of T-cell reconstitution after alpha-beta-depleted transplantation in children. It was with unique molecular identifiers that the TCRbeta library was prepared. TCRdb re-called the PCR reads through MiXCR, storing one row per CDR3 protein. The sample includes 440,000 or so distinct CDR3 sequences, around 9.9% of them seen just once. Sequencing used PBMCs from the stem cell graft donor, obtained from the stem cell graft. The receptors stem from a human donor who donated a stem cell graft to a child with acute myeloid leukemia.

The table lists this clonotype with many counts. The J gene is TRBJ1-2, the V gene TRBV5-8; D not resolved. Germline CDR1 and CDR2: SGHTS and YDEGEE. The length of the CDR3 is 13 residues. Trimming cost V 2 bases and J 4 bases, with 9 bases left between them. CDR3 DNA: TGTGCCAGCAGCTTTAGGCAGAGCTATGGCTACACCTTC. Translated, it gives CASSFRQSYGYTF.

This clonotype was counted between two and nine times. The rearrangement joins TRBV6-2 or TRBV6-3 to TRBJ2-5; possible D gene TRBD2, 5 bases. Trimming pared 2 bases from V and 7 bases from J, leaving 17 bases between. The germline V gene has CDR1 MNHEY and CDR2 SVGEGT. This CDR3 spans 15 amino acids. Here the CDR3 reads CASSYVPDLRGTQYF. CDR3 sequence (DNA): TGTGCCAGCAGTTACGTGCCAGACCTCCGGGGGACCCAGTACTTC.

This clonotype was detected only a few times. The rearrangement links TRBV24-1 to TRBJ2-1; 8 bases are shared with TRBD1. With V trimmed by 2 bases and J by 6 bases, 2 bases remained unmatched. From germline, CDR1 is KGHDR and CDR2 SFDVKD. The length of the CDR3 is 14 residues. The chain's CDR3 is CATSDSGTGNEQFF. The CDR3, as DNA: TGTGCCACCAGTGATTCCGGGACAGGCAATGAGCAGTTCTTC.

This clonotype occurred a few times. The chain links TRBV5-1 to TRBJ2-1; 15 bases agree with TRBD2. The CDR3 totals 16 residues. With V trimmed by 3 bases and J by 7 bases, 5 bases remained unmatched. Per germline, CDR1 SGHRS and CDR2 YFSETQ. The CDR3, as DNA: TGCGCCAGCAGCTCGGGACTAGCGGGAGGAAGGAATGAGCAGTTCTTC. This translates into CASSSGLAGGRNEQFF.

This sequence joins TRBV6-2 or TRBV6-3 and TRBJ2-3; 7 positions match TRBD1. This CDR3 has 14 residues. Trimming took 6 bases from V and 2 from J; bases not matched to a gene: 5. CDR1 and CDR2 (germline): MNHEY, SVGEGT. CDR3 amino acids: CASSRGQPTDTQYF. DNA for the CDR3: TGTGCCAGCAGCCGGGGACAGCCCACAGATACGCAGTATTTT.

This clonotype has at least ten counts. The V call is TRBV20-1, the J call TRBJ1-5; no firm D call. The CDR3 totals 15 residues. Germline assignment: CDR1 DFQATT and CDR2 SNEGSKA (reference sequence). Trimming took 5 bases from V and 2 from J, leaving 16 bases between them. The CDR3 protein is CSAGEGGRGNQPQHF. CDR3 DNA: TGCAGTGCTGGGGAGGGAGGGAGAGGCAATCAGCCCCAGCATTTT.

The chain recombines TRBV29-1 with TRBJ2-7; a weak D match, TRBD2 (5 bases). This CDR3 region has 12 residues. With 3 bases removed from V and 0 bases from J, the gap between germline ends came to 6 bases. Germline V CDR1 and CDR2: SQVTM, ANQGSEA. The CDR3 DNA reads TGCAGCGTTGACGAGGGCTCCTACGAGCAGTACTTC. As protein: CSVDEGSYEQYF.

The chain is built from TRBV15 and TRBJ1-6, with 10 bases that match TRBD1. J lost 9 bases, V lost 5 bases, and 7 bases had no gene match. The germline gives CDR1 LNHNV, CDR2 YYDKDF (reference sequence). This CDR3 has 15 residues. CDR3 sequence: CATSGDRGIGSPLHF. In DNA, the CDR3 is TGTGCCACCAGCGGGGACAGGGGAATAGGTTCACCCCTCCACTTT.

This clonotype was seen a handful of times. CDR3 nucleotides: TGTGCCAGCAGTGAGGCCAAGGGCAGGGATCAAGAGACCCAGTACTTC. Translation gives CASSEAKGRDQETQYF. The V gene is TRBV25-1, the J gene TRBJ2-5, with D maybe TRBD1 (5 bases). V was cut by 3 bases and J by 2 bases, with 16 bases left in between. CDR3 length: 16 amino acids. Germline CDR1 is MGHDK and CDR2 is SYGVNS.

The rearrangement joins TRBV20-1 to TRBJ2-3, with D perhaps matching TRBD2 (6 bases). V was cut by 4 bases and J by 2 bases, with 16 bases left in between. CDR1 and CDR2 (germline): DFQATT, SNEGSKA (reference sequence). The CDR3 runs to 15 residues. For the CDR3, the DNA is TGCAGTGCTACAGACCGACTAGAAGTCACAGATACGCAGTATTTT. Its translation is CSATDRLEVTDTQYF.

This clonotype was observed at least ten times. At one end, the junction sequence differs from germline, possibly due to a read error. This chain joins TRBV5-1 and TRBJ2-5, with D unclear. CDR3 length equals 12 residues. The V gene's germline CDR1 is SGHRS and CDR2 YFSETQ. The CDR3 nucleotides read TGTGCCAGCAGCCCTAACCAAGAGACCCAGTACTTC. Amino acid sequence: CASSPNQETQYF.

The chain joins TRBV5-1 to TRBJ2-3; D is possibly TRBD2 (5 bases). The germline CDR1 and CDR2 sequences are SGHRS and YFSETQ. V lost 4 bases to trimming and J lost 3 bases, with 9 bases between them. The CDR3 runs to 13 residues. This chain's CDR3 is CASSVDSTDTQYF. CDR3 sequence (DNA): TGCGCCAGCAGCGTGGACTCGACAGATACGCAGTATTTT.

This clonotype was seen many times. CDR3 sequence (DNA): TGTGCCAGCAGCCTTCAGGGGGGCGATACGCAGTATTTT. It translates to CASSLQGGDTQYF. The chain is built from TRBV3-1 and TRBJ2-3, with TRBD1 as a possible D gene (7 bases). The CDR3 length is 13 residues. The V gene's germline CDR1 is LGHDT and CDR2 YNNKEL (reference sequence). Deletions cut 4 bases from V and 6 bases from J, with 11 bases between.

This rearrangement joins TRBV7-2 to TRBJ2-5; D is unresolved. CDR1 SGHTA and CDR2 FQGNSA come from the germline V gene. The V gene lost 5 bases and the J gene lost 2 bases, with 12 bases spanning the gap. The CDR3 sequence is 14 residues long. The CDR3 sequence: CASSPRPEQETQYF. The CDR3 nucleotides read TGTGCCAGCAGCCCCCGGCCGGAGCAAGAGACCCAGTACTTC.